These 15 T cell receptor beta chains originate from one sample sequenced in a study of control samples from healthy donors and cancer patients. The data were produced by immunoSEQ multiplex PCR, yet TCRdb's version contains in-frame clones alone and is incomplete. The repertoire holds some 410,000 clones, 75% to 95% seen once, with around 6.8% in the top ten. The material sequenced was PBMCs. The receptors shown here come from a middle-aged man with head and neck cancer.

This clone was found a few times. This sequence joins TRBV6-5 and TRBJ2-2, with unresolved D. The V end was cut by 6 bases, the J end by 4 bases, with 15 bases between. This CDR3 region has 15 residues. Germline CDR1 reads MNHEY; CDR2 reads SVGAGI. Here the CDR3 DNA reads TGTGCCAGCAGCAACAACGGGTACGGCACCGGGGAGCTGTTTTTT. This codes for CASSNNGYGTGELFF.

This chain joins TRBV9 and TRBJ2-5; D might be TRBD2 (5 bases). This CDR3 comprises 16 residues. V was shortened by 3 bases and J by 2 bases, with 17 bases between the two germline ends. Germline V CDR1 and CDR2: SGDLS, YYNGEE. CDR3 region: CASSAGRVGSQETQYF. The CDR3 bases are TGTGCCAGCAGCGCCGGGCGGGTGGGGAGTCAAGAGACCCAGTACTTC.

This sequence joins TRBV3-1 (or the pseudogene TRBV3-2) and TRBJ1-1; D may be TRBD1 (6 bases). Germline-derived CDR1 and CDR2 are LGHDT and YNNKEL (reference sequence). This CDR3 region has 16 residues. V shed 4 bases and J shed 2 bases, with 17 bases lying between them. The CDR3 sequence: CASSPDGGLGNTEAFF. The DNA of the CDR3 is TGTGCCAGCAGCCCAGATGGGGGGCTCGGAAACACTGAAGCTTTCTTT.

This chain uses TRBV18 with TRBJ2-7; D is possibly TRBD1 (6 bases). Trimming took off 3 bases at V and 4 bases at J, with 16 bases between the two ends. CDR1 KGHSH and CDR2 LQKENI come from the germline V gene. The CDR3 contains 15 residues. CDR3 coding DNA: TGTGCCAGCTCACCCGCGGCAGGGGTAGGGTACGAGCAGTACTTC. It codes for CASSPAAGVGYEQYF.

The rearrangement uses TRBV3-1 (or the pseudogene TRBV3-2) and TRBJ2-7; D is perhaps TRBD1 or TRBD2 (5 bases each). The CDR3 runs 15 residues. Germline CDR1 is LGHDT and CDR2 is YNNKEL (reference sequence). V lost 0 bases to trimming and J lost 2 bases, with 11 bases between them. CDR3 sequence reads: CASSQDWGTTYEQYF. In DNA form, the CDR3 reads TGTGCCAGCAGCCAAGATTGGGGGACCACCTACGAGCAGTACTTC.

The chain joins TRBV18 to TRBJ1-6, with D unclear. CDR1 and CDR2 (germline): KGHSH, LQKENI. The germline V and J ends were trimmed by 1 base and 1 base, with 14 bases remaining between them. The CDR3 loop spans 18 amino acids. For the CDR3, the DNA is TGTGCCAGCTCACCACAAGTCGGGGTAGGATCCTATAATTCACCCCTCCACTTT. This translates into CASSPQVGVGSYNSPLHF. The full variable domain, completed using reference TRBV18 and TRBJ1-6, is NAGVMQNPRHLVRRRGQEARLRCSPMKGHSHVYWYRQLPEEGLKFMVYLQKENIIDESGMPKERFSAEFPKEGPSILRIQQVVRGDSAAYFCASSPQVGVGSYNSPLHFGNGTRLTVT.

V and J are TRBV7-2 and TRBJ1-5; weak D call: TRBD1 (5 bases). This CDR3 is built from 15 residues. The germline V and J ends were trimmed by 0 bases and 7 bases, with 13 bases remaining between them. CDR1 SGHTA and CDR2 FQGNSA come from the germline V gene. CDR3 bases: TGTGCCAGCAGCTTAGCTCCGACAGTCTGGCAGCCCCAGCATTTT. Its protein is CASSLAPTVWQPQHF.

The V call is TRBV19, the J call TRBJ2-6; 9 bases are a match to TRBD1. The V gene's germline CDR1 is LNHDA and CDR2 SQIVND (reference sequence). The CDR3 has 16 residues. J was trimmed by 3 bases and V by 5 bases; bases with no gene match: 5. The CDR3 spells CASSPHRGLGANVLTF. CDR3 bases: TGTGCCAGTAGTCCCCACAGGGGGCTTGGGGCCAACGTCCTGACTTTC.

CDR3 nucleotide sequence: TGTGCCAGCAGGGCCACAGAGACCCAGTACTTC. Amino acid sequence: CASRATETQYF. The chain carries TRBV28 and TRBJ2-5, with unresolved D. The CDR3 length is 11 residues. The V gene's germline CDR1 is MDHEN and CDR2 SYDVKM. V was cut by 6 bases and J by 4 bases, with 6 bases left in between.

The genes are TRBV27 and TRBJ1-2; 8 positions match TRBD1. After removal of 10 bases from V and 8 bases from J, the junction contained 12 bases not matched to a gene. Germline V CDR1 and CDR2: MNHEY, SMNVEV (reference sequence). This CDR3 comprises 13 residues. The CDR3 protein is CATSTGVSSGYTF. DNA of the CDR3: TGTGCCACATCGACAGGGGTGTCGAGCGGCTACACCTTC.

The count of this clone is one. The chain carries TRBV5-1 and TRBJ1-2; no reliable D call. There are 13 residues in the CDR3. Trimming stripped 0 bases from V and 4 bases from J, with 7 bases between. CDR1 and CDR2 (germline): SGHRS, YFSETQ. In nucleotides, the CDR3 is TGCGCCAGCAGCTTGGACGGGCTCTATGGCTACACCTTC. This codes for CASSLDGLYGYTF.

The chain joins TRBV7-8 to TRBJ2-7; 11 nucleotides line up with TRBD1. CDR3 size: 16 residues. Germline trimming cut 2 bases from V and 7 bases from J; bases unmatched to any gene: 10. CDR1 and CDR2 from the germline V gene are SGHVS and FQNEAQ. The CDR3 region is CASSLSGTGGLREQYF. DNA for the CDR3: TGTGCCAGCAGCTTATCCGGGACAGGGGGACTTCGGGAGCAGTACTTC.

J is TRBJ2-7 and V is TRBV7-9; 8 bases align to TRBD1. This CDR3 contains 14 residues. Losses at the gene ends were 5 bases for V and 5 bases for J; bases not matched to a gene: 8. CDR1 SEHNR and CDR2 FQNEAQ come from the germline V gene (reference sequence). The CDR3 protein is CASSTSGTGDEQYF. DNA for the CDR3: TGTGCCAGCAGCACCTCCGGGACAGGAGACGAGCAGTACTTC.

This sequence joins TRBV4-3 and TRBJ2-7, with D possibly TRBD2 on 6 matching bases. The CDR3 covers 15 residues. In germline, CDR1 is LGHNA, CDR2 YSLEER. Deletions cut 1 base from V and 2 bases from J, with 12 bases between. CDR3 nucleotides: TGCGCCAGCAGCCAAGGGGCCTGGGGGGCCTACGAGCAGTACTTC. Its translation is CASSQGAWGAYEQYF.

V is TRBV3-1 (or the pseudogene TRBV3-2) and J is TRBJ2-5; 12 bases agree with TRBD1. The V segment lost 4 bases and the J segment 5 bases; nucleotides outside the gene matches: 5. The CDR3 is made up of 15 amino acids. Germline V gene lookup returns CDR1 LGHDT and CDR2 YNNKEL (reference sequence). The CDR3 DNA is TGTGCCAGCAGCCGCGGGACAGGGGGCGGGGAGACCCAGTACTTC. This sequence encodes CASSRGTGGGETQYF.